This T cell receptor beta chain appears in the sequencing data of a study of blood T cells in healthy people across ages. To note about this clonotype: Its cognate antigen is unknown.

Whole-study results and caveats: Since the PBMCs were unsorted, naive and antigen-experienced cells could not be conclusively compared.

Combining a sample-barcoded 5' primer with a J-beta primer mix, a second PCR ran for roughly 7 to 11 cycles. Each CDR3 protein is one row after TCRdb ran MiXCR on the 5' RACE reads. The sample yields 800,000 to 1,300,000 distinct CDR3 sequences, 25% seen once. In addition, the sample was reused for a study of T cells of mothers and their children. That source adds: From each mother came over 9.5 million TCR beta CDR3 reads, and from each child came 2.5 million to 3.5 million.

Sequenced: blood. The sequence derives from a girl aged 2-15 years in good health.

The CDR3 nucleotides read TGTGCCAGCAGTTCCTCGTTCGAGCGGGGGGCGGTAGATACGCAGTATTTT. Translation: CASSSSFERGAVDTQYF. The chain carries TRBV27 and TRBJ2-3; 9 nucleotides line up with TRBD2. This CDR3 is built from 17 residues. Germline V gives CDR1 MNHEY, CDR2 SMNVEV (reference sequence). The V and J ends lost 4 bases and 5 bases, in that order; junction bases with no gene match: 13.